The TCR beta chain described here comes from a study of blood T cell repertoires in COVID-19. Study details: Spain, Italy and the United States supplied samples that represented acute and convalescent COVID-19. T cells, B-cell-depleted T cells, or PBMCs supplied cDNA or gDNA.

In the authors' workflow: Reference gene primer amplification gave estimated nucleated cell counts. Assay used: immunoSEQ multiplex PCR; TCRdb lists only in-frame clones, some missing. That table furnishes V, J and clone size, whereas the DNA furnished D and trimming. The repertoire holds 140,000 to 150,000 clones, 84% seen once, with about 40% in the top ten. The count of this clone is one. V was trimmed by 2 bases and J by 0 bases, leaving 11 bases between them. From germline, CDR1 is MNHEY and CDR2 SVGEGT. The CDR3 is 15 amino acids. V and J are TRBV6-2 or TRBV6-3 and TRBJ2-7, with D unclear. The source of this sequence is a human donor in a cohort sampled during active COVID-19. The material sequenced was peripheral blood. The CDR3 DNA reads as TGTGCCAGCAGTTACGGGCAGTTAAGCTCCTACGAGCAGTACTTC. Amino acid sequence: CASSYGQLSSYEQYF.